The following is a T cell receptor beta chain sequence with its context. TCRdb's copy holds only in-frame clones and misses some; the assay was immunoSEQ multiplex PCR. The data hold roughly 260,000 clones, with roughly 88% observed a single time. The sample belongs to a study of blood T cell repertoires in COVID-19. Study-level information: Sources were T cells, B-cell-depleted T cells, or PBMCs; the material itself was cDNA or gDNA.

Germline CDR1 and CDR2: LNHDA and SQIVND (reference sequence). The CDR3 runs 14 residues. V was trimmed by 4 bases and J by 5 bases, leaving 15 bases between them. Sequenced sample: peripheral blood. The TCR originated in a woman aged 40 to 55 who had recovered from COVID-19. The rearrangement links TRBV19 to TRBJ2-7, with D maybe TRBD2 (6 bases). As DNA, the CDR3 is TGTGCCAGTAGTACTCAGGGAGGCGTGGACGAGCAGTACTTC. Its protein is CASSTQGGVDEQYF.